These T cell receptor beta chains were read from a single sample in a study of long-term antiretroviral therapy in people with HIV. Repertoires were generated with immunoSEQ multiplex PCR, while TCRdb's copy carries only in-frame clones and drops some. The sample yields around 16,000 clones, 70% to 90% seen once. The source material was unsorted PBMCs, sampled 0.5 years after starting antiretroviral therapy. These receptors were collected from a woman in her forties with HIV. The CDR3 runs from the conserved cysteine through the conserved F or W. The D gene is left open where the match is weak. Only some rows state a clone size, as once, few, many or a class for expanded clones.

CDR3 DNA: TGTGCCAGCAGTGATCGGGTGCGCGGCAGCAATCAGCCCCAGCATTTT; CDR3 protein: CASSDRVRGSNQPQHF; V gene: TRBV6-1; clone size: NA; J gene: TRBJ1-5; D gene: NA
CDR3 DNA: TGTGCCAGTAGTACCCTCAGGGGGGTAGCGGGAGCGGGAGCTGGGGCCAACGTCCTGACTTTC; CDR3 protein: CASSTLRGVAGAGAGANVLTF; V gene: TRBV19; clone size: NA; J gene: TRBJ2-6; D gene: TRBD2
CDR3 DNA: TGTGCCAGCAACACGGGGGATGTGTCCTACAATGAGCAGTTCTTC; CDR3 protein: CASNTGDVSYNEQFF; V gene: TRBV7-9; clone size: large; J gene: TRBJ2-1; D gene: NA
CDR3 DNA: TGTGCCAGTAGTATGGGGGGAGGGCCGGCGAATGAGCAGTTCTTC; CDR3 protein: CASSMGGGPANEQFF; V gene: TRBV19; clone size: NA; J gene: TRBJ2-1; D gene: TRBD2
CDR3 DNA: TGTGCCAGCAGCCAAGACGGCAGGGGGTATTATGAAGCTTTCTTT; CDR3 protein: CASSQDGRGYYEAFF; V gene: TRBV4-2; clone size: NA; J gene: TRBJ1-1; D gene: TRBD1
CDR3 DNA: TGTGCCACCAGCAGAGATCGTTTAGGTAACACTGAAGCTTTCTTT; CDR3 protein: CATSRDRLGNTEAFF; V gene: TRBV15; clone size: NA; J gene: TRBJ1-1; D gene: NA
CDR3 DNA: TGTGCCAGTACCCCGCTCGATGTGAACACTGAAGCTTTCTTT; CDR3 protein: CASTPLDVNTEAFF; V gene: TRBV19; clone size: NA; J gene: TRBJ1-1; D gene: NA
CDR3 DNA: TGTGCCAGCAGTTACCGAACTAGCGGAGGTGGGGAGCAGTACTTC; CDR3 protein: CASSYRTSGGGEQYF; V gene: TRBV28; clone size: NA; J gene: TRBJ2-7; D gene: TRBD2
CDR3 DNA: TGTGCCAGCAGCTTATTAGGGGCCCACGGGGAGCTGTTTTTT; CDR3 protein: CASSLLGAHGELFF; V gene: TRBV11-2; clone size: NA; J gene: TRBJ2-2; D gene: NA
CDR3 DNA: TGTGCCACCGGGGCAGGGACTAGCGGGAGTGGCGTGGCGGGGGAGCAGTACTTC; CDR3 protein: CATGAGTSGSGVAGEQYF; V gene: TRBV7-9; clone size: NA; J gene: TRBJ2-7; D gene: TRBD2
CDR3 DNA: TGTGCCAGCAGTTACTCGGTCGGGGTGGTGAACACTGAAGCTTTCTTT; CDR3 protein: CASSYSVGVVNTEAFF; V gene: TRBV6-5; clone size: NA; J gene: TRBJ1-1; D gene: NA